A single T cell receptor (beta chain) is shown here with its context. Its antigen is as yet unknown. These data are taken from a study of OX40 agonist ivuxolimab in advanced cancers. Per germline, CDR1 SGHAT and CDR2 FQNNGV. The V and J ends lost 1 base and 1 base, in that order; junction bases with no gene match: 3. The length of the CDR3 is 16 residues. Exclusion applied to patients with autoimmune disease history or systemic immunosuppression. Findings and caveats of the study: Antigen specificity of clonally expanded peripheral T cells was not established. Averaging showed that CD8+ T cells had more expanded clones than CD4+ did. Also present in some nonresponders was a low level of normalized T-cell clonal expansion.

Assay used: immunoSEQ multiplex PCR; TCRdb lists only in-frame clones, some missing. Of approximately 41,000 clones in the sample, about 89% are singletons; the top ten hold around 0.6%. This sequence joins TRBV11-2 and TRBJ1-5; TRBD1 matches 8 bases. Sequencing used CD4+ or CD8+ T cells sorted from blood, obtained in a trial of the OX40 agonist ivuxolimab. The sequence was obtained from an adult with an advanced solid tumor such as melanoma, head and neck, liver or kidney cancer. CDR3 DNA: TGTGCCAGCAGCTTAGGGACAGGGAAAAGCAATCAGCCCCAGCATTTT. As protein: CASSLGTGKSNQPQHF.